Here is one T cell receptor beta chain with its context. Antigen unknown. This sample is part of a study of CD8+ T cells in alopecia areata. Study-wide results and caveats: Sequenced scalp T cells also include alphabeta T cells resident in normal skin.

This CDR3 region has 16 residues. The germline V gene has CDR1 SGHVS and CDR2 FNYEAQ. Trimming stripped 2 bases from V and 7 bases from J, with 17 bases between. Researchers gathered lesional scalp punch biopsies and peripheral blood from patients with alopecia areata. Sequencing relied on a cDNA template that was reverse transcribed from extracted RNA. The protocol was immunoSEQ multiplex PCR, while the TCRdb copy is restricted to in-frame clones and leaves out a portion. The sample has over 120,000 clones; roughly 62% are singletons. This clonotype was obtained from a human donor with alopecia areata. The chain couples TRBV7-6 to TRBJ1-4, with D tentatively TRBD1 (6 bases). The starting material was CD4+ T cells sorted from blood, obtained at week 0. The CDR3 bases are TGTGCCAGCAGCTTAACGGCTCCAGGGGTCGGTGAAAAACTGTTTTTT. Translating gives CASSLTAPGVGEKLFF.